Shown below are 8 T cell receptor beta chains from a single sample sequenced in a study of shared clonotypes between healthy human individuals. Clones were read by immunoSEQ multiplex PCR, and TCRdb kept only the in-frame ones, dropping some. This sample has roughly 2,000,000 clones; about 95% occur once, and the top ten carry more than 0.9%. CD45RO-negative CD8 cells positively selected for CCR7 made up the naive population, which excluded terminally differentiated effector memory CD45RA+ cells. Specimen: naive CD8+ T cells sorted from blood. These receptors came from a man in his late teens or twenties in good health.

The chain recombines TRBV20-1 with TRBJ1-1; D is unclear. The CDR3 runs 11 residues. The ends were cut back, 5 bases at V and 4 bases at J, with 8 bases in the middle. Germline V gene data show CDR1 as DFQATT and CDR2 as SNEGSKA (reference sequence). The CDR3 DNA reads as TGCAGTGCTCAGGTCATCACTGAAGCTTTCTTT. Protein product: CSAQVITEAFF.

The chain has TRBV7-9 and TRBJ2-5; possibly TRBD1 or TRBD2 for D (5 bases each). The ends were cut back, 5 bases at V and 5 bases at J, with 21 bases in the middle. Per the germline V gene, CDR1 is SEHNR and CDR2 is FQNEAQ (reference sequence). The CDR3 totals 16 residues. The CDR3: CASSPAWGPQRETQYF. The CDR3, as DNA: TGTGCCAGCAGCCCCGCTTGGGGACCCCAGCGTGAGACCCAGTACTTC.

V and J are TRBV30 and TRBJ2-7; D remains ambiguous. From germline, CDR1 is GTSNPN and CDR2 SVGIG (reference sequence). The ends were cut back, 2 bases at V and 6 bases at J, with 17 bases in the middle. This CDR3 has 14 residues. CDR3 nucleotides: TGTGCCTGGAGTTCCGGGCCCGTGGGGATCGAGCAGTACTTC. This sequence encodes CAWSSGPVGIEQYF.

The rearrangement uses TRBV7-9 and TRBJ2-3; D gene ambiguous. V was clipped by 7 bases and J by 0 bases, with 11 bases between them. CDR3 size: 14 residues. Germline CDR1 reads SEHNR; CDR2 reads FQNEAQ (reference sequence). As DNA, the CDR3 is TGTGCCAGCACCTTGGACCCAAGCACAGATACGCAGTATTTT. It codes for CASTLDPSTDTQYF.

The rearrangement uses TRBV15 and TRBJ2-7; 9 positions agree with TRBD1. With V trimmed by 5 bases and J by 3 bases, 11 bases remained unmatched. Germline V gene data show CDR1 as LNHNV and CDR2 as YYDKDF (reference sequence). CDR3 length: 16 residues. The CDR3 DNA is TGTGCCACCAGCCTTCAGCCGGGACAGGGTATCTACGAGCAGTACTTC. Translation gives CATSLQPGQGIYEQYF.

This clone was counted once. The chain carries TRBV10-3 and TRBJ1-1; no reliable D call. Trimming pared 2 bases from V and 5 bases from J, leaving 9 bases between. Germline values: CDR1 ENHRY, CDR2 SYGVKD. This CDR3 has 13 amino acids. This chain's CDR3 is CAISETASTEAFF. The DNA for the CDR3 is TGTGCCATCAGTGAGACGGCTTCTACTGAAGCTTTCTTT.

The chain recombines TRBV14 with TRBJ1-1; no clear D. V was shortened by 4 bases and J by 9 bases, with 21 bases between the two germline ends. Looked up from germline, CDR1 is SGHDN and CDR2 is FVKESK. The CDR3 sequence is 15 residues long. The CDR3 loop reads CASSLLDSGLAKAFF. DNA for the CDR3: TGTGCCAGCAGCCTGCTGGACTCTGGTTTGGCCAAAGCTTTCTTT.

V is TRBV5-1 and J is TRBJ1-1; possible D gene TRBD1, 6 bases. The CDR3 extends over 16 amino acids. V lost 3 bases to trimming and J lost 0 bases, with 15 bases between them. Per the germline V gene, CDR1 is SGHRS and CDR2 is YFSETQ. CDR3 DNA: TGCGCCAGCAGCTCCGACCCGACAGGATTGAACACTGAAGCTTTCTTT. Translating gives CASSSDPTGLNTEAFF.